The 13 T cell receptor beta chains below come from one sample, sequenced in a study of cytomegalovirus exposure and HLA in healthy donors (dated by TCRdb to the late 2010s). The protocol used for the library was the immunoSEQ multiplex PCR assay. A mixture of 60 forward primers for TCR Vbeta segments and 13 reverse primers for TCR Jbeta segments was used in the multiplex PCR. As stored in TCRdb, this immuneACCESS dataset retains in-frame rearrangements with V and J assigned. A fraction of the clones does not appear; measured against another copy, unresolved V genes explain less than half of the discrepancy, and the remainder lacks a known reason. The sample table includes 25,000 to 30,000 clones. Of the sample, over 0.55% is held by the ten largest clones. The sample consisted of PBMCs. Source of these receptors: a man aged 25 to 40 in good health and CMV-seronegative.

V gene TRBV6-1 combines with J gene TRBJ2-5; tentative D call: TRBD1 (6 bases). Between the trimmed V and J ends, which lost 5 bases and 2 bases, there was a span of 12 bases. Germline V lookup: CDR1 MNHNS, CDR2 SASEGT. The CDR3 is made up of 14 amino acids. This CDR3 is CASSSGTRQETQYF. The CDR3 coding sequence is TGTGCCAGCAGTTCCGGGACACGTCAAGAGACCCAGTACTTC.

The chain uses TRBV6-1 and TRBJ1-3; the D gene is possibly TRBD1 (5 bases). This CDR3 is built from 15 residues. CDR1 and CDR2 (germline): MNHNS, SASEGT. Trimming removed 8 bases at V and 3 bases at J, with 17 bases between. DNA for the CDR3: TGTGCCAGCCTCATGGGGGGATCGGGTGGAAACACCATATATTTT. It translates to CASLMGGSGGNTIYF.

The chain uses TRBV21-1 and TRBJ1-5; TRBD1 was called by the table and not checked on the DNA. TRBV21-1 is reported as a pseudogene. This CDR3 is 15 amino acids long. CDR3 bases: TGTGCCAGCAGCACAACAGGGGGCGGCAATCAGCCCCAGCATTTT. Translating it yields CASSTTGGGNQPQHF.

The J gene is TRBJ2-7, the V gene TRBV19; 9 bases are a match to TRBD1. This CDR3 comprises 14 residues. The V segment lost 5 bases and the J segment 3 bases; nucleotides outside the gene matches: 5. CDR1 and CDR2 (germline): LNHDA, SQIVND (reference sequence). CDR3: CASSVLDRGYEQYF. CDR3 sequence (DNA): TGTGCCAGTAGTGTCCTGGACAGGGGCTACGAGCAGTACTTC.

V gene TRBV27 combines with J gene TRBJ1-6, with 8 nucleotides matching TRBD1. CDR3 length: 15 residues. V lost 2 bases, J lost 7 bases, and 4 bases stayed unmatched. CDR1 and CDR2 (germline): MNHEY, SMNVEV (reference sequence). The DNA for the CDR3 is TGTGCCAGCAGTTTAGGACAGGGTGGCAATTCACCCCTCCACTTT. This translates into CASSLGQGGNSPLHF.

This rearrangement joins TRBV4-2 to TRBJ1-4, with 7 bases that match TRBD1. Germline V lookup: CDR1 LGHNA, CDR2 YNFKEQ. The CDR3 is 17 amino acids. After removal of 5 bases from V and 8 bases from J, the junction contained 17 bases not matched to a gene. CDR3 DNA sequence: TGTGCCAGCAGCTACCAAGGTCAGGGGGAAAGTCGGGAAAAACTGTTTTTT. Translation gives CASSYQGQGESREKLFF.

This chain joins TRBV5-1 and TRBJ2-7, with TRBD2 matching over 10 bases. This CDR3 has 14 residues. V lost 1 base to trimming and J lost 7 bases; unmatched junction nucleotides: 5. CDR1 and CDR2 (germline): SGHRS, YFSETQ. The CDR3 loop reads CASSLSGLAEEQYF. The CDR3 DNA follows: TGCGCCAGCAGCTTGTCCGGACTAGCGGAAGAGCAGTACTTC.

The chain joins TRBV11-2 to TRBJ2-2, with TRBD1 as a possible D gene (6 bases). Germline values: CDR1 SGHAT, CDR2 FQNNGV. Trimming pared 5 bases from V and 6 bases from J, leaving 16 bases between. The CDR3 contains 15 residues. CDR3 DNA sequence: TGTGCCAGCAGCCAAGGGGGACCGGATGCCGGGGAGCTGTTTTTT. This translates into CASSQGGPDAGELFF.

The chain is built from TRBV12-5 and TRBJ2-5; 13 nucleotides line up with TRBD2. V lost 4 bases, J lost 5 bases, and 7 bases stayed unmatched. The CDR3 totals 16 residues. The V gene's germline CDR1 is LGHNT and CDR2 FRNRAP. CDR3 nucleotides: TGTGCTAGTGGTTCGGGAACTAGCGGGAGGGTGGAGACCCAGTACTTC. Amino acid sequence: CASGSGTSGRVETQYF.

The gene calls are TRBV5-6 and TRBJ2-5; 10 bases line up with TRBD2. Germline CDR1 is SGHDT and CDR2 is YYEEEE. The CDR3 has 15 amino acids. The J segment lost 3 bases and the V segment lost 4 bases, leaving 6 bases of the junction unmatched. In DNA form, the CDR3 reads TGTGCCAGCAGCCCCAGCGGGAGGGTAGAAGAGACCCAGTACTTC. Its protein is CASSPSGRVEETQYF.

The rearrangement joins TRBV19 to TRBJ2-7, with D hard to call. Germline V lookup: CDR1 LNHDA, CDR2 SQIVND (reference sequence). CDR3 length equals 16 residues. V was pared by 0 bases and J by 1 base, with 13 bases between. For the CDR3, the DNA is TGTGCCAGTAGTATAGACCTCGACCTAGGATCCTACGAGCAGTACTTC. Its protein is CASSIDLDLGSYEQYF.

The rearrangement joins TRBV30 to TRBJ1-1; D possibly corresponds to TRBD1 (6 bases). V shed 4 bases and J shed 2 bases, with 11 bases lying between them. The CDR3 has 13 amino acids. CDR1 and CDR2 (germline): GTSNPN, SVGIG (reference sequence). The CDR3 region has the DNA TGTGCCTGGACAAAACAGGGCAACACTGAAGCTTTCTTT. Translated: CAWTKQGNTEAFF.

V and J are TRBV5-4 and TRBJ2-7; a weak D match, TRBD1 (5 bases). Trimming removed 0 bases from V and 1 base from J, with 8 bases in between. This CDR3 has 14 residues. CDR1 SGHNT and CDR2 YYREEE come from the germline V gene (reference sequence). The DNA of the CDR3 is TGTGCCAGCAGCTTGGGGGCAGGGTCCTACGAGCAGTACTTC. The encoded protein is CASSLGAGSYEQYF. The variable domain in full, completed from reference TRBV5-4 and TRBJ2-7, reads ETGVTQSPTHLIKTRGQQVTLRCSSQSGHNTVSWYQQALGQGPQFIFQYYREEENGRGNFPPRFSGLQFPNYSSELNVNALELDDSALYLCASSLGAGSYEQYFGPGTRLTVT.